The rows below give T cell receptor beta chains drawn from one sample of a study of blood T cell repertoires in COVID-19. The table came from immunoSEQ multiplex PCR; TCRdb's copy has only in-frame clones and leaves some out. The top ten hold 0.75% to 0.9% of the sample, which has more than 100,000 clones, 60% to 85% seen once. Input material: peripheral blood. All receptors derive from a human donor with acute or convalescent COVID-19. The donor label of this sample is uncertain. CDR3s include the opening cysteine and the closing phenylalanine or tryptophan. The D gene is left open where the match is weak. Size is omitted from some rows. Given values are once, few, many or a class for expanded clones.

TGTGCCAGCAGTTTACCTCAGGGAATTGGTGATGGCTACACCTTC	CASSLPQGIGDGYTF	TRBV28	TRBJ1-2	.	.
TGTGCCAGCAGGAGATCGGTCACAGATACGCAGTATTTT	CASRRSVTDTQYF	TRBV27	TRBJ2-3	few	.
TGTGCCAGCTCAGCAAACGGAGGGGGCAATCAGCCCCAGCATTTT	CASSANGGGNQPQHF	TRBV18	TRBJ1-5	.	.
TGTGCCAGCAGCCAATTTCGCAATGAGCAGTTCTTC	CASSQFRNEQFF	TRBV3-1/TRBV3-2	TRBJ2-1	.	.
TGTGCCAGCAGCTCCGGACTAGCGGTTGCCAATGAGCAGTTCTTC	CASSSGLAVANEQFF	TRBV7-3	TRBJ2-1	.	TRBD2
TGTGCCAGCAGCCCCCCACTAGCGGGCCGGTTAGAGACCCAGTACTTC	CASSPPLAGRLETQYF	TRBV3-1/TRBV3-2	TRBJ2-5	.	TRBD2
TGTGCCATTGCGGCGGCTAGCGGGGGGGGACACAATGAGCAGTTCTTC	CAIAAASGGGHNEQFF	TRBV10-3	TRBJ2-1	.	TRBD2
TGTGCCAGCAGTCCCGGGGGGGGCGTGAATCAGCCCCAGCATTTT	CASSPGGGVNQPQHF	TRBV6-2/TRBV6-3	TRBJ1-5	.	.
TGTGCCAGCAGTTTATTCTCCCCCTCGACAGGGACCGAGCAGTACTTC	CASSLFSPSTGTEQYF	TRBV27	TRBJ2-7	once	TRBD1
TGTGCCACCAGTGATCCGGGACTAGCGGGGGGGCCGCACAATGAGCAGTTCTTC	CATSDPGLAGGPHNEQFF	TRBV24-1	TRBJ2-1	.	TRBD2
TGTGCCAGCAGTGGCCGGGACAGGGGTAGCAATGAGCAGTTCTTC	CASSGRDRGSNEQFF	TRBV2	TRBJ2-1	.	TRBD1
TGTGCCAGCAGTGGGCCCAGCGGGGGTGCGAAGACCCAGTACTTC	CASSGPSGGAKTQYF	TRBV6-4	TRBJ2-5	few	TRBD2